Here is one T cell receptor beta chain with its context. No antigen is known for it. The table came from immunoSEQ multiplex PCR; TCRdb's copy has only in-frame clones and leaves some out. The repertoire has some 120,000 clones, roughly nine tenths of them found once; the top ten carry around an eighth. This sample stems from a study of PD-1 blockade in mismatch repair-deficient tumors. Study conclusions and caveats: Rapid post-treatment expansion, then contraction, generally preceding radiologic response, marked tumor-resident clones.

All patients were mismatch repair deficient, assessed by either PCR or immunohistochemistry. Germline V gene data show CDR1 as MNHEY and CDR2 as SMNVEV (reference sequence). The length of the CDR3 is 14 residues. The ends were cut back, 3 bases at V and 4 bases at J, with 11 bases in the middle. Sequences were derived from peripheral blood, sampled 44 weeks after starting pembrolizumab. This sequence originates from an adult with mismatch repair-deficient cancer. The V call is TRBV27, the J call TRBJ2-3; D is ambiguous. As DNA, the CDR3 is TGTGCCAGCAGTTTCCTCCTGAGCCCAGATACGCAGTATTTT. Its translation: CASSFLLSPDTQYF.